These 6 T cell receptor beta chains came from one sample sequenced in a study of cytomegalovirus exposure and HLA in healthy donors. Use of 60 Vbeta and 13 Jbeta primers characterized the PCR. TCRdb's table, derived via immunoSEQ multiplex PCR, lists solely in-frame clones and lacks some. The sample has about 94,000 clones; approximately 66% are singletons. Sequenced sample: PBMCs. Receptor source: a young man in good health and CMV-seronegative.

V gene TRBV25-1 combines with J gene TRBJ2-1; TRBD1 is a possible D gene (5 bases). Germline CDR1 MGHDK, CDR2 SYGVNS. V gave up 6 bases and J gave up 3 bases, with 15 bases separating them. CDR3 length: 15 residues. The CDR3 nucleotides read TGTGCCAGCAGCTCACAGGAGATGTTCTACAATGAGCAGTTCTTC. Translated, it gives CASSSQEMFYNEQFF.

The chain has TRBV7-3 and TRBJ1-1; weak D call: TRBD1 (5 bases). The CDR3 has 13 residues. Per the germline V gene, CDR1 is SGHTA and CDR2 is FQGTGA. V lost 2 bases and J lost 6, with 10 bases in between. CDR3 nucleotides: TGTGCCAGCAGCTTAGACCAGGGCGCTGAAGCTTTCTTT. Its translation is CASSLDQGAEAFF. Supplemented by reference TRBV7-3 and TRBJ1-1, the full variable domain reads GAGVSQTPSNKVTEKGKYVELRCDPISGHTALYWYRQSLGQGPEFLIYFQGTGAADDSGLPNDRFFAVRPEGSVSTLKIQRTERGDSAVYLCASSLDQGAEAFFGQGTRLTVV.

Turning to this clone: The germline gene is not matched at one end of the junction; a read error may be the cause. J is TRBJ1-2 and V is TRBV7-9, with 12 bases fitting TRBD1. Germline V gene sequence: CDR1 SEHNR, CDR2 FQNEAQ (reference sequence). The CDR3 is made up of 16 amino acids. In DNA form, the CDR3 reads TGTTCCAGCAGCTTGTTAGGGACAGGGGGCACCTATGGCTACACCTTC. This sequence encodes CSSSLLGTGGTYGYTF.

This chain links TRBV7-2 with TRBJ2-1; weak D call: TRBD2 (6 bases). The ends were cut back, 5 bases at V and 8 bases at J, with 13 bases in the middle. CDR3 size: 13 residues. Per germline, CDR1 SGHTA and CDR2 FQGNSA. This CDR3 is CASSLGGWDEQFF. The CDR3 DNA reads as TGTGCCAGCAGCCTCGGAGGGTGGGATGAGCAGTTCTTC.

This clone appeared a few times. The chain uses TRBV7-3 and TRBJ2-7, with D possibly TRBD2 on 7 matching bases. The CDR3 totals 14 residues. V was shortened by 5 bases and J by 2 bases, with 13 bases between the two germline ends. Per the germline V gene, CDR1 is SGHTA and CDR2 is FQGTGA. CDR3 protein: CASSLEGGTYEQYF. CDR3 in DNA: TGTGCCAGCAGCCTAGAGGGGGGGACCTACGAGCAGTACTTC.

Worth noting for this clone: This specimen includes other DNA sequences encoding the same CDR3. This chain uses TRBV18 with TRBJ2-7; D possibly corresponds to TRBD1 (6 bases). The CDR3 runs 14 residues. With 0 bases removed from V and 4 bases from J, the gap between germline ends came to 10 bases. CDR1 and CDR2 from the germline V gene are KGHSH and LQKENI. The CDR3 DNA reads as TGTGCCAGCTCACCACCGGGACAACCATACGAGCAGTACTTC. Its protein product is CASSPPGQPYEQYF.